This is a list of T cell receptor beta chains from one sample in a study of Graves' ophthalmopathy and Graves' hyperthyroidism. TCRdb recomputed calls from the multiplex PCR reads with MiXCR, one row per CDR3 protein. This repertoire shows just over 600,000 distinct CDR3 sequences, 22% found once; its top ten account for more than 5.5%. The sequenced sample was peripheral blood. The source is a woman between 18 and 30 years old with stable Graves' hyperthyroidism. Some clones in this sample may be carry-over from other donors' samples. CDR3s include the opening cysteine and the closing phenylalanine or tryptophan. The order of the fields is V gene, J gene, D gene, CDR3 length, clone size, CDR3 DNA, CDR3 protein. D genes are given only for firm matches. Clone size is shown for a subset of rows, as once, few, many or a class of expanded clone.

v_call: TRBV6-5; j_call: TRBJ2-5; d_call: -; cdr3_length: 18; clone_size: many; cdr3_nt: TGTGCCAGCAGTTACTCAGGTGTCGGCGTGACGCGGCGCCATACCCAGTACTTC; cdr3_aa: CASSYSGVGVTRRHTQYF
v_call: TRBV12-3/TRBV12-4; j_call: TRBJ1-1; d_call: TRBD1; cdr3_length: 15; clone_size: -; cdr3_nt: TGTGCCAGCAGTTCTAACAGGGGGCTAAGCACTGAAGCTTTCTTT; cdr3_aa: CASSSNRGLSTEAFF
v_call: TRBV28; j_call: TRBJ1-2; d_call: TRBD1; cdr3_length: 12; clone_size: many; cdr3_nt: TGTGCCAGCAGCCGGACAGGGTATGGCTACACCTTC; cdr3_aa: CASSRTGYGYTF
v_call: TRBV18; j_call: TRBJ1-5; d_call: -; cdr3_length: 14; clone_size: -; cdr3_nt: TGTGCCAGCTCCCTGTTGGGGTTTGGCCAGCCCCAGCATTTT; cdr3_aa: CASSLLGFGQPQHF
v_call: TRBV28; j_call: TRBJ1-2; d_call: -; cdr3_length: 11; clone_size: -; cdr3_nt: TGTGCCAGCAGAGCGACGGATGGCTACACCTTC; cdr3_aa: CASRATDGYTF
v_call: TRBV5-5; j_call: TRBJ2-4; d_call: TRBD2; cdr3_length: 15; clone_size: -; cdr3_nt: TGTGCCAGCAGCTGGTCGAGCGGGGCTTTTGACATTCAGTACTTC; cdr3_aa: CASSWSSGAFDIQYF
v_call: TRBV12-3/TRBV12-4; j_call: TRBJ1-1; d_call: TRBD1; cdr3_length: 15; clone_size: few; cdr3_nt: TGTGCCAGCAGTCCAGAGGGACAGGGGAGGGCTGAAGCTTTCTTT; cdr3_aa: CASSPEGQGRAEAFF
v_call: TRBV28; j_call: TRBJ2-7; d_call: -; cdr3_length: 15; clone_size: -; cdr3_nt: TGTGCCAGCAATTGGGGGGACACGAGCTCCTACGAGCAGTACTTC; cdr3_aa: CASNWGDTSSYEQYF
v_call: TRBV7-9; j_call: TRBJ2-4; d_call: TRBD2; cdr3_length: 16; clone_size: -; cdr3_nt: TGTGCCAGCAGCCTATCAGCTTCCCTAGCGGGAGGGCCAGTAAACTTC; cdr3_aa: CASSLSASLAGGPVNF
v_call: TRBV9; j_call: TRBJ2-4; d_call: -; cdr3_length: 12; clone_size: many; cdr3_nt: TGTGCCAGCAGTAAAGGGGAAAACATTCAGTACTTC; cdr3_aa: CASSKGENIQYF
v_call: TRBV30; j_call: TRBJ1-5; d_call: -; cdr3_length: 14; clone_size: -; cdr3_nt: TGTGCCTGGAGATCAGTGAATAGCAATCAGCCCCAGCATTTT; cdr3_aa: CAWRSVNSNQPQHF
v_call: TRBV30; j_call: TRBJ1-3; d_call: -; cdr3_length: 15; clone_size: once; cdr3_nt: TGTGCCTGGAGTGGGACGCCACCGCCTGGAAACACCATATATTTT; cdr3_aa: CAWSGTPPPGNTIYF
v_call: TRBV24-1; j_call: TRBJ2-2; d_call: -; cdr3_length: 15; clone_size: many; cdr3_nt: TGTGCCACCAGTGCCAGGGGCCCCAACACCGGGGAGCTGTTTTTT; cdr3_aa: CATSARGPNTGELFF
v_call: TRBV30; j_call: TRBJ1-2; d_call: -; cdr3_length: 12; clone_size: -; cdr3_nt: TGTGCCTGGAGTGTACAGAGGGACGGCTACACCTTC; cdr3_aa: CAWSVQRDGYTF
v_call: TRBV20-1; j_call: TRBJ1-5; d_call: -; cdr3_length: 15; clone_size: many; cdr3_nt: TGCAGTGCTAGCCTGGGCAGCGATAGCAATCAGCCCCAGCATTTT; cdr3_aa: CSASLGSDSNQPQHF
v_call: TRBV12-3/TRBV12-4; j_call: TRBJ1-5; d_call: TRBD1; cdr3_length: 16; clone_size: -; cdr3_nt: TGTGCCAGCAGTACTCACATAGGACAGGGGTGGCAGCCCCAGCATTTT; cdr3_aa: CASSTHIGQGWQPQHF
v_call: TRBV7-2; j_call: TRBJ2-1; d_call: -; cdr3_length: 15; clone_size: few; cdr3_nt: TGTGCCAGCAGCTTAGTCGGGGGCACGAGCAATGAGCAGTTCTTC; cdr3_aa: CASSLVGGTSNEQFF
v_call: TRBV6-1; j_call: TRBJ1-1; d_call: -; cdr3_length: 12; clone_size: many; cdr3_nt: TGTGCCTCGCGACAGATGAACACTGAAGCTTTCTTT; cdr3_aa: CASRQMNTEAFF
v_call: TRBV12-3/TRBV12-4; j_call: TRBJ2-7; d_call: TRBD1; cdr3_length: 14; clone_size: many; cdr3_nt: TGTGCCAGCAGTTTAGCGGCGGGACAGGGTAATCAGTACTTC; cdr3_aa: CASSLAAGQGNQYF
v_call: TRBV12-3/TRBV12-4; j_call: TRBJ1-5; d_call: -; cdr3_length: 15; clone_size: few; cdr3_nt: TGTGTCAGCAGGGCGGGACATGGTAGCAATCAGCCCCAGCATTTT; cdr3_aa: CVSRAGHGSNQPQHF
v_call: TRBV7-8; j_call: TRBJ2-2; d_call: -; cdr3_length: 18; clone_size: -; cdr3_nt: TGTGCCAGCAGCTTAGCCCTTACCGGGGGGCCAGGCGCCGGGGAGCTGTTTTTT; cdr3_aa: CASSLALTGGPGAGELFF
v_call: TRBV9; j_call: TRBJ1-5; d_call: -; cdr3_length: 14; clone_size: many; cdr3_nt: TGTGCCAGCAGCGGTGGGGGGAGCAATCAGCCCCAGCATTTT; cdr3_aa: CASSGGGSNQPQHF
v_call: TRBV6-1; j_call: TRBJ1-1; d_call: TRBD1; cdr3_length: 16; clone_size: many; cdr3_nt: TGTGCCAGCAGTGGCCTTGACAGGGGTTCGAACACTGAAGCTTTCTTT; cdr3_aa: CASSGLDRGSNTEAFF
v_call: TRBV7-2; j_call: TRBJ2-4; d_call: TRBD2; cdr3_length: 17; clone_size: -; cdr3_nt: TGTGCCAGCAGCTTAGGTGGGCTAGCGGGACCCAAAAACATTCAGTACTTC; cdr3_aa: CASSLGGLAGPKNIQYF
v_call: TRBV12-3/TRBV12-4; j_call: TRBJ2-5; d_call: -; cdr3_length: 14; clone_size: few; cdr3_nt: TGTGCCAGCAGTGTGGACAGTTTACAAGAGACCCAGTACTTC; cdr3_aa: CASSVDSLQETQYF
v_call: TRBV30; j_call: TRBJ1-5; d_call: -; cdr3_length: 14; clone_size: -; cdr3_nt: TGTGCCTGGAGTGAGGTGCAGGGTGCACAGCCCCAGCATTTT; cdr3_aa: CAWSEVQGAQPQHF
v_call: TRBV6-1; j_call: TRBJ2-7; d_call: TRBD2; cdr3_length: 14; clone_size: many; cdr3_nt: TGTGCCACAGTCGCGGGGGGCCGCACCTACGAGCAGTACTTC; cdr3_aa: CATVAGGRTYEQYF
v_call: TRBV6-1; j_call: TRBJ1-1; d_call: -; cdr3_length: 15; clone_size: -; cdr3_nt: TGTGCCAGCAGTGATCCAGGCACGGCAAACACTGAAGCTTTCTTT; cdr3_aa: CASSDPGTANTEAFF
v_call: TRBV7-2; j_call: TRBJ1-2; d_call: -; cdr3_length: 13; clone_size: -; cdr3_nt: TGTGCCAGCAGCTTATTGAGTGTCTCTGGCTACACCTTC; cdr3_aa: CASSLLSVSGYTF
v_call: TRBV13; j_call: TRBJ1-6; d_call: -; cdr3_length: 13; clone_size: many; cdr3_nt: TGTGCCAGCAGCTCGGACAGAGGTTCACCCCTCCACTTT; cdr3_aa: CASSSDRGSPLHF
v_call: TRBV20-1; j_call: TRBJ1-6; d_call: -; cdr3_length: 14; clone_size: -; cdr3_nt: TGCAGTGCTAGAGACAGGACGGGGCATTCACCCCTCCACTTT; cdr3_aa: CSARDRTGHSPLHF
v_call: TRBV12-3/TRBV12-4; j_call: TRBJ1-6; d_call: -; cdr3_length: 16; clone_size: -; cdr3_nt: TGTGCCAGCACCCAAGGGTCTAACTCCTATAATTCACCCCTCCACTTT; cdr3_aa: CASTQGSNSYNSPLHF
v_call: TRBV19; j_call: TRBJ2-5; d_call: TRBD1; cdr3_length: 15; clone_size: few; cdr3_nt: TGTGCCAGTAGTATCGGACAGGAGTCTCAAGAGACCCAGTACTTC; cdr3_aa: CASSIGQESQETQYF
v_call: TRBV11-2; j_call: TRBJ1-1; d_call: -; cdr3_length: 13; clone_size: many; cdr3_nt: TGTGCCAGCAGGGAGACCACGAACACTGAAGCTTTCTTT; cdr3_aa: CASRETTNTEAFF
v_call: TRBV12-3/TRBV12-4; j_call: TRBJ2-2; d_call: TRBD2; cdr3_length: 15; clone_size: few; cdr3_nt: TGTGCCAGCATATCTAGCGGGAGGAACACCGGGGAGCTGTTTTTT; cdr3_aa: CASISSGRNTGELFF
v_call: TRBV28; j_call: TRBJ2-7; d_call: -; cdr3_length: 12; clone_size: many; cdr3_nt: TGTGCCAGCCAGGACTACAGCAACGAGCAGTACTTC; cdr3_aa: CASQDYSNEQYF
v_call: TRBV4-2; j_call: TRBJ1-6; d_call: TRBD1; cdr3_length: 15; clone_size: many; cdr3_nt: TGTGCCAGCAGCCAAGGGGACAGGGATAATTCACCCCTCCACTTT; cdr3_aa: CASSQGDRDNSPLHF